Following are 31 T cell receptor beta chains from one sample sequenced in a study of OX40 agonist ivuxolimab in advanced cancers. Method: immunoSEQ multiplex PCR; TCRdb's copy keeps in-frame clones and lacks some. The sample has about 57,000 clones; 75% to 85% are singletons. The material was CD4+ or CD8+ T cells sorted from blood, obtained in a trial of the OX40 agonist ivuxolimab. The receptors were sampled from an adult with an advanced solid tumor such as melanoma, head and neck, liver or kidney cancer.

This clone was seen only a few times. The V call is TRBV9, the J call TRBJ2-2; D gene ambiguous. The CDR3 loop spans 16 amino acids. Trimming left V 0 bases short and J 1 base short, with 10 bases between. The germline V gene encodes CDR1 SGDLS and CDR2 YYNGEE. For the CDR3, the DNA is TGTGCCAGCAGCGTAGGAACCTATCAGAACACCGGGGAGCTGTTTTTT. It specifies CASSVGTYQNTGELFF.

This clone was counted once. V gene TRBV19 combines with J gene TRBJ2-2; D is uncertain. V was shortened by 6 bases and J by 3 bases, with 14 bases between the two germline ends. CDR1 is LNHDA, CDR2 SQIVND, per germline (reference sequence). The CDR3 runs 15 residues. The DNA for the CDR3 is TGTGCCAGTAGGGCCTCACCCGGCGACACCGGGGAGCTGTTTTTT. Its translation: CASRASPGDTGELFF.

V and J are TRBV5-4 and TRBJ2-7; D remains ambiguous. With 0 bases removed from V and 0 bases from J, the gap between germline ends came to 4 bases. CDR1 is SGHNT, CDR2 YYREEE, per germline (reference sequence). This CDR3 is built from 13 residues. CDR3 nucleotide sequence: TGTGCCAGCAGCTTGGGGTCCTCCTACGAGCAGTACTTC. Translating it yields CASSLGSSYEQYF.

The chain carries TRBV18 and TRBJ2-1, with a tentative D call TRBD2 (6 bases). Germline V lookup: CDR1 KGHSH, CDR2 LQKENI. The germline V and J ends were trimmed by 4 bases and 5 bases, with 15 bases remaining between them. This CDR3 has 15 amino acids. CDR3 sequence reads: CASSLGAGLNNEQFF. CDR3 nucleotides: TGTGCCAGCTCACTAGGGGCCGGACTAAACAATGAGCAGTTCTTC.

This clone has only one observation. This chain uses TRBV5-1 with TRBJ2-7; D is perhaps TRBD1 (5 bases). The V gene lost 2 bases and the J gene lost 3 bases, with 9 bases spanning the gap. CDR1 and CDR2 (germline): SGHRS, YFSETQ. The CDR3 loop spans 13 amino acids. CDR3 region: CASSFGANYEQYF. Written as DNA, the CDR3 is TGCGCCAGCAGCTTTGGGGCTAACTACGAGCAGTACTTC.

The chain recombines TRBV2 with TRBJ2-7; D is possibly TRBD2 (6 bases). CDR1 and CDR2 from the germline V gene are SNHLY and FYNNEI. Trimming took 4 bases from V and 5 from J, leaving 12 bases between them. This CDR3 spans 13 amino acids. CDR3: CASSGSGFNEQYF. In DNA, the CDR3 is TGTGCCAGCAGTGGTAGCGGTTTTAACGAGCAGTACTTC.

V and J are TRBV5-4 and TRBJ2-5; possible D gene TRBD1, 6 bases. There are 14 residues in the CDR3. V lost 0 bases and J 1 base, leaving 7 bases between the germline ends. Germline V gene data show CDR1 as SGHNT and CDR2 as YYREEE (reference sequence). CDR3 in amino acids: CASSLGGGQETQYF. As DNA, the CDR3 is TGTGCCAGCAGCTTGGGAGGGGGCCAAGAGACCCAGTACTTC.

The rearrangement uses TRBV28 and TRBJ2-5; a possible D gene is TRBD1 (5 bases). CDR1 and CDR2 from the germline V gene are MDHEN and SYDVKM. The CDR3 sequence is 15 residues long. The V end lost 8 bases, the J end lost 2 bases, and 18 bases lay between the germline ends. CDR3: CASERRGTQQETQYF. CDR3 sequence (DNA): TGTGCCAGCGAAAGAAGGGGTACCCAACAAGAGACCCAGTACTTC.

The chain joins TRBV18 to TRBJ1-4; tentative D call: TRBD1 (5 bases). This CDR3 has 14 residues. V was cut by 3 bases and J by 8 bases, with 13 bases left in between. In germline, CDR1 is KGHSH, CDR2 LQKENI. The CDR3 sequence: CASSPSREGEKLFF. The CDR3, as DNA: TGTGCCAGCTCACCGTCGAGAGAGGGGGAAAAACTGTTTTTT.

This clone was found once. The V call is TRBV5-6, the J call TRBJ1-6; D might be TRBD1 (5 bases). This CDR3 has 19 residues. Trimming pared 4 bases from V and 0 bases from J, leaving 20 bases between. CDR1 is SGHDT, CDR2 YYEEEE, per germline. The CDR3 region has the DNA TGTGCCAGCAGCCCCGGGACCGGGACGGTCAGCTCCTATAATTCACCCCTCCACTTT. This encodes CASSPGTGTVSSYNSPLHF.

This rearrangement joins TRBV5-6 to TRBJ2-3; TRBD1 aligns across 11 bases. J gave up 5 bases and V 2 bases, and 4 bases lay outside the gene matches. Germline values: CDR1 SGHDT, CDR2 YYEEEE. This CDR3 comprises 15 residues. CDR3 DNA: TGTGCCAGCAGCTTAGGACAGGGGGCGCAAGATACGCAGTATTTT. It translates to CASSLGQGAQDTQYF.

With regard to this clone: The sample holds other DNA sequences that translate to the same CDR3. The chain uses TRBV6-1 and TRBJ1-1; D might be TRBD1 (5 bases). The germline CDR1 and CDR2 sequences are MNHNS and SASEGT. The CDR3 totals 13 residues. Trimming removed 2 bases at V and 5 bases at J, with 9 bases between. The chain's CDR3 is CASSERQGTEAFF. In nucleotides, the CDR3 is TGTGCCAGCAGTGAACGTCAGGGAACTGAAGCTTTCTTT.

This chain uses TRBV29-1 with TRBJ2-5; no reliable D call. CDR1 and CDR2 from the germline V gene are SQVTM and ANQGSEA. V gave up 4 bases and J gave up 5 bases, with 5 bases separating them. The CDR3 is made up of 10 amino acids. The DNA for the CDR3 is TGCAGCGTTGGAGCCGAGACCCAGTACTTC. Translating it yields CSVGAETQYF.

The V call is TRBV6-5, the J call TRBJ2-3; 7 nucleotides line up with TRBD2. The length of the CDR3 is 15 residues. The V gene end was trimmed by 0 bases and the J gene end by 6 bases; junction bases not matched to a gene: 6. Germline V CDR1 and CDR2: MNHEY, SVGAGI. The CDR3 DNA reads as TGTGCCAGCAGTTACTCGAGTAGTAGCGGGGATACGCAGTATTTT. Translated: CASSYSSSSGDTQYF.

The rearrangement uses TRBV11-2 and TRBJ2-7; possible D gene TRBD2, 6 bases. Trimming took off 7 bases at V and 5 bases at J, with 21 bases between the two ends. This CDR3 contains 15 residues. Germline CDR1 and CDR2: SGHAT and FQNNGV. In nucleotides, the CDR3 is TGTGCCAGCACCCTACCGGGACTCCTCCCGGACGAGCAGTACTTC. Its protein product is CASTLPGLLPDEQYF.

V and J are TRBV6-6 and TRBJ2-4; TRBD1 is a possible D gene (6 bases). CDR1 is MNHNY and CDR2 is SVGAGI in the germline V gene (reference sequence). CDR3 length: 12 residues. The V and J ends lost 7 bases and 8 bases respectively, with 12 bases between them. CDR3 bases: TGTGCCAGCACCCCAGGGGTAGACATTCAGTACTTC. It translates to CASTPGVDIQYF.

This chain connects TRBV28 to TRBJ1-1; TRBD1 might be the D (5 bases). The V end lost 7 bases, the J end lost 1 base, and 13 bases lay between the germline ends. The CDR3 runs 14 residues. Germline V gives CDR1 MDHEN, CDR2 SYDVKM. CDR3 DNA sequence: TGTGCCAGCAAGCTGACAGCCCCGAACACTGAAGCTTTCTTT. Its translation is CASKLTAPNTEAFF.

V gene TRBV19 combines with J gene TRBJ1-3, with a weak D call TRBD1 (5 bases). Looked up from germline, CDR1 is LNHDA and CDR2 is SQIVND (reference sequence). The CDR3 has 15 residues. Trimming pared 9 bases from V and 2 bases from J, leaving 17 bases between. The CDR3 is CASLRRGVTGNTIYF. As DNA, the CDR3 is TGTGCCAGCCTCCGTCGGGGGGTTACTGGAAACACCATATATTTT.

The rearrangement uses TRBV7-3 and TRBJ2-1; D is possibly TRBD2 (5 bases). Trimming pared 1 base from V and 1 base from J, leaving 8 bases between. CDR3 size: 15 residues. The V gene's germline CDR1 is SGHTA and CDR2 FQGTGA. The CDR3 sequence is CASSLNGESYNEQFF. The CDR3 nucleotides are TGTGCCAGCAGCTTAAACGGGGAATCCTACAATGAGCAGTTCTTC. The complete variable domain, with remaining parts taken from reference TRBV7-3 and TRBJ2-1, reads GAGVSQTPSNKVTEKGKYVELRCDPISGHTALYWYRQSLGQGPEFLIYFQGTGAADDSGLPNDRFFAVRPEGSVSTLKIQRTERGDSAVYLCASSLNGESYNEQFFGPGTRLTVL.

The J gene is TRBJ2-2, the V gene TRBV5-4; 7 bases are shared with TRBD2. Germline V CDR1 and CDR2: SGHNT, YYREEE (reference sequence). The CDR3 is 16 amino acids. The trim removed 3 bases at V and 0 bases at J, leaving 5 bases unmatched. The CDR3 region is CASSSIAGANTGELFF. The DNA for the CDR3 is TGTGCCAGCAGCTCGATAGCGGGCGCGAACACCGGGGAGCTGTTTTTT.

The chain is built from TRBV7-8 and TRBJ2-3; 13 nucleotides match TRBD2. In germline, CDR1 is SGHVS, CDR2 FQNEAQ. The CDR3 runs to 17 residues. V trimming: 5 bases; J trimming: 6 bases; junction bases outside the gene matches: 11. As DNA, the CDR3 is TGTGCCAGCAGCCAGATTACTAGCGGGAGGGCCTGGGATACGCAGTATTTT. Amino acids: CASSQITSGRAWDTQYF.

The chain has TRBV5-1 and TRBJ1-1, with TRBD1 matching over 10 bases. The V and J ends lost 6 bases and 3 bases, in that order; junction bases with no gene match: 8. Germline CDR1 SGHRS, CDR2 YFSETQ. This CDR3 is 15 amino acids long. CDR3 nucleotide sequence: TGCGCCAGCAAAGCCCCCGGGACAGGGGACACTGAAGCTTTCTTT. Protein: CASKAPGTGDTEAFF.

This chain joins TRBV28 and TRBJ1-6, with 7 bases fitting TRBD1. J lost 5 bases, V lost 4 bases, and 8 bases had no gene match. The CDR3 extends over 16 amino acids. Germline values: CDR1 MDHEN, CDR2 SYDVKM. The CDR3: CASSSPTGVDNSPLHF. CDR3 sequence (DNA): TGTGCCAGCAGTTCCCCCACAGGGGTCGATAATTCACCCCTCCACTTT.

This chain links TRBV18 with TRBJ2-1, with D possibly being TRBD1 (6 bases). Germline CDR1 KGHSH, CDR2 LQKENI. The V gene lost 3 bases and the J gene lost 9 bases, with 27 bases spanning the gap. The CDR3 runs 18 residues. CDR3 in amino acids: CASSPTNSQGRSSGEQFF. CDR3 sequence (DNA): TGTGCCAGCTCACCTACGAACTCACAGGGTAGGTCGTCTGGTGAGCAGTTCTTC.

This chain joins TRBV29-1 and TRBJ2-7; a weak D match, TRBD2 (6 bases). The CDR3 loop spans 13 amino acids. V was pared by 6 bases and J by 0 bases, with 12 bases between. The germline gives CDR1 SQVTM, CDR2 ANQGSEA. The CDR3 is CSVTRAGSYEQYF. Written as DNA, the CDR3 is TGCAGCGTGACTAGGGCCGGCTCCTACGAGCAGTACTTC.

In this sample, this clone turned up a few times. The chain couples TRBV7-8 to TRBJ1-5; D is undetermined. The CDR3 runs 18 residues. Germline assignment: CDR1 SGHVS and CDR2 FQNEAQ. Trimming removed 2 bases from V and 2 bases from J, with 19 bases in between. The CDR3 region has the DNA TGTGCCAGCAGCTTAAGGCCCGATTCGGGGATTGGCAATCAGCCCCAGCATTTT. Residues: CASSLRPDSGIGNQPQHF.

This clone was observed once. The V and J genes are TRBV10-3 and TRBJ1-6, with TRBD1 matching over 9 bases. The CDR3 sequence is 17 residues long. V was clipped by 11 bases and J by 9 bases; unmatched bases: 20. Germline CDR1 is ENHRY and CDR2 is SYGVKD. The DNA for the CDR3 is TGTGCCTCCTCCCCGGGACAGGGTTTGAAGGAAGGTTCACCCCTCCACTTT. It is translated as CASSPGQGLKEGSPLHF.

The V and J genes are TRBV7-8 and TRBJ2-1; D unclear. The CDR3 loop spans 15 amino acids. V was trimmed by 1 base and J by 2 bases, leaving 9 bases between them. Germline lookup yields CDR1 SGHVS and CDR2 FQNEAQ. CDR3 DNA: TGTGCCAGCAGCTTAGGGACGGTAGCCTACAATGAGCAGTTCTTC. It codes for CASSLGTVAYNEQFF.

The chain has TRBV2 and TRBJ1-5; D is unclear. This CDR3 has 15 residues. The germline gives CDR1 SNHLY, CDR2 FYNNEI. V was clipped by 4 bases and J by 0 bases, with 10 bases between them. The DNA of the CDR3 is TGTGCCAGCAGTGGTAAGCAGGTTAGCAATCAGCCCCAGCATTTT. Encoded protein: CASSGKQVSNQPQHF.

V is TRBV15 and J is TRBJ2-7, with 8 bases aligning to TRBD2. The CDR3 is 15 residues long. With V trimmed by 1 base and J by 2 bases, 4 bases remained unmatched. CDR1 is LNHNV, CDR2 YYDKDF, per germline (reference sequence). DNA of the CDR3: TGTGCCACCAGCAGAGGTAGCGGGATCCCCTACGAGCAGTACTTC. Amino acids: CATSRGSGIPYEQYF.

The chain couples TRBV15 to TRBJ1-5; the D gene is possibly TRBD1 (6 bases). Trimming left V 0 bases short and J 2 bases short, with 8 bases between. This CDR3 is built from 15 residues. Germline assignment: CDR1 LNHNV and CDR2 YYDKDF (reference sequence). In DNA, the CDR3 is TGTGCCACCAGCAGAGATCACAGGGGCAATCAGCCCCAGCATTTT. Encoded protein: CATSRDHRGNQPQHF. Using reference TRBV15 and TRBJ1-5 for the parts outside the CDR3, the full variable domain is DAMVIQNPRYQVTQFGKPVTLSCSQTLNHNVMYWYQQKSSQAPKLLFHYYDKDFNNEADTPDNFQSRRPNTSFCFLDIRSPGLGDTAMYLCATSRDHRGNQPQHFGDGTRLSIL.